This TCR beta chain was recorded in a study of blood T cell repertoires in COVID-19 (dated by TCRdb to 2018 to 2020). For the study in its entirety: The collaborator samples originated in the United States, Italy and Spain and spanned the acute and convalescent phases of COVID-19. Subjects who had been exposed to COVID-19, were actively infected with it, or had recovered from it provided the deeply sampled blood TCRbeta repertoires that made up the dataset. The repertoires were released in a freely available public database meant as a resource for research on the immune response to SARS-CoV-2. The samples were drawn from the first 160 participants of the ongoing ImmuneRACE study and from over 950 subjects provided by 6 global collaborators. A de-identified subject ID, COVID-19 status, age in years and sex were almost always included in the sample metadata. The material from the prospective study consisted of cDNA or gDNA derived from T cells, B-cell-depleted T cells, or PBMCs. HLA class I and class II types, where available, came from metadata supplied by the sample provider rather than from assay-based typing.

The investigation overall reported the following: How much clinical and demographic metadata was included differed by source and by participant, and the metadata was provided uncurated.

Taken from the germline V gene, the CDR1 and CDR2 loops are SQVTM and ANQGSEA. There are 10 amino acids in the CDR3, from cysteine to phenylalanine inclusive. The DNA shown is the 30-base CDR3, in frame from base 1. V is shortened by 4 bases, J by 8 bases, and the region joining them spans 8 bases. The immunoSEQ Assay, a bias-controlled multiplex PCR, was used to amplify TCRbeta CDR3 regions from genomic DNA. As for the authors' bioinformatics: The number of nucleated cells in each sample was estimated from the amplification of reference gene primers within the assay. Sequence reads were collapsed and filtered to measure the absolute abundance of every unique TCRbeta CDR3 rearrangement. Productive Simpson clonality was computed per sample as the square root of Simpson's diversity index over productive rearrangements. TCRdb took this table from immuneACCESS and kept in-frame rearrangements with V and J called. Such tables lack part of the clones; where checked against another copy, unresolved V genes explain under half of the gap, and the rest is unexplained. The V and J calls and the clone size are those of that table, but D and trimming were determined from the DNA. A total of roughly 150,000 clones appear in this sample, 70% to 90% of them only once. The leading ten clones occupy over 4.5% of the sample.

To note about this clone: Its antigen remains unidentified. Base qualities are not at hand, and no much larger clone is one base apart.

The collaborating institutions used their own protocols to collect whole blood in K2EDTA tubes. Collaborator samples were shipped for TCRbeta analysis as frozen whole blood, isolated PBMCs, or DNA extracted from either sample type. The source is a human donor in a cohort sampled during active COVID-19. The V and J genes are TRBV29-1 and TRBJ1-1; the D gene is perhaps TRBD1, on 5 matching bases. Input material: peripheral blood. The nucleotides are TGCAGCGTTGCCCGGACAGAAGCTTTCTTT. Its translation reads: CSVARTEAFF.